This TCR beta chain was identified during a study of T cells after yellow fever vaccination. In the study overall: When fractions had low cell numbers, they were prepared with SMART-Seq v4 Ultra Low Input. Study results and caveats: By day 5 rather than day 15, the secondary response had peaked, though it was weaker. Re-detected after boosting: most primary clones, approximately 97% of CD4 and 88% of CD8. Among all clonotypes, a small share was observed in both CD4 and CD8 compartments.

CDR1 and CDR2 (germline): DFQATT, SNEGSKA (reference sequence). The CDR3 totals 16 residues. With V trimmed by 3 bases and J by 4 bases, 9 bases remained unmatched. From the 5' RACE reads, TCRdb called clonotypes with MiXCR, one entry per CDR3 protein. Seen here are some 500,000 distinct CDR3 sequences, about 14% observed once, and the top ten hold about 14%. On this clonotype: Its matching antigen is unknown.

The J gene is TRBJ2-3, the V gene TRBV20-1; 11 nucleotides align to TRBD2. Sample: PBMCs, taken on the day of the yellow fever booster vaccination. This clonotype originated in a man younger than 40 who received the YFV17D yellow fever vaccine. This CDR3 reads CSARGASGGPPDTQYF. The CDR3 DNA is TGCAGTGCTAGGGGGGCTAGCGGGGGGCCTCCAGATACGCAGTATTTT.